These T cell receptor beta chains were read from a single sample in a study of blood T cell repertoires in COVID-19. TCRdb's copy holds only in-frame clones and misses some; the assay was immunoSEQ multiplex PCR. Of around 130,000 clones in the sample, 85% to 90% were seen once. The specimen sequenced was peripheral blood. These receptors all stem from a man in his 70s with active COVID-19. Both conserved end residues are part of each CDR3. D genes are given only for firm matches. A clone size is listed for some rows: how often the clone was seen (once, few, many), or a class if it is expanded.

d_call cdr3_length j_call v_call clone_size cdr3_nt cdr3_aa
NA 16 TRBJ2-5 TRBV3-1/TRBV3-2 NA TGTGCCAGCAGCCGTCCCCGGACAGCTAGAGCGGAGACCCAGTACTTC CASSRPRTARAETQYF
NA 15 TRBJ2-1 TRBV11-2 NA TGTGCCAGCAGCTGGGGGGACTCGTATTACAATGAGCAGTTCTTC CASSWGDSYYNEQFF
TRBD1 15 TRBJ2-1 TRBV18 NA TGTGCCAGCTCACCACTAAGACAGGGTCACGATGAGCAGTTCTTC CASSPLRQGHDEQFF
NA 17 TRBJ1-5 TRBV6-1 few TGTGCCAGCAGTGACCCCCGACAGATCAATAGCAATCAGCCCCAGCATTTT CASSDPRQINSNQPQHF
NA 16 TRBJ2-1 TRBV4-3 NA TGCGCCAGCAGCCAGGCCCCTCCGGACAGCCTCGATGAGCAGTTCTTC CASSQAPPDSLDEQFF
TRBD2 13 TRBJ2-7 TRBV18 NA TGTGCCAGCTCACCGACTAGCGGGATCGAGCAGTACTTC CASSPTSGIEQYF
NA 14 TRBJ2-2 TRBV4-2 NA TGTGCCAGCAGCCAAGATGGGCGGGCCGGGGAGCTGTTTTTT CASSQDGRAGELFF
TRBD1 14 TRBJ1-1 TRBV3-1/TRBV3-2 NA TGTGCCAGCAGCCGAGGGGTGGGACAGAATGAAGCTTTCTTT CASSRGVGQNEAFF
TRBD1 15 TRBJ2-7 TRBV19 NA TGTGCCAGTACCAAAACGGGACAGGGGGTTTACGAGCAGTACTTC CASTKTGQGVYEQYF
TRBD1 14 TRBJ2-5 TRBV5-4 NA TGTGCCAGCAGCTTGAGGGGGCGGCAAGAGACCCAGTACTTC CASSLRGRQETQYF
TRBD1 16 TRBJ2-3 TRBV6-6 NA TGTGCCAGCAGTTACCCGGGGAGACAGGGGGAAGATACGCAGTATTTT CASSYPGRQGEDTQYF
NA 15 TRBJ2-1 TRBV28 NA TGTGCCAGCGGGAGCGGGCACCTTGACTCAAATGAGCAGTTCTTC CASGSGHLDSNEQFF
TRBD1 13 TRBJ1-1 TRBV28 NA TGTGCCAGCAGCTCACAGGGGGCGGTGGGAGCTTTCTTT CASSSQGAVGAFF
TRBD2 11 TRBJ2-1 TRBV20-1 NA TGCAGTGCTCCAAGCGGGGATGAGCAGTTCTTC CSAPSGDEQFF
NA 12 TRBJ1-4 TRBV28 NA TGTGCCAGCCGGGTTTTGAATGAAAAACTGTTTTTT CASRVLNEKLFF
NA 16 TRBJ1-6 TRBV5-1 NA TGCGCCAGCAGCTTGGGGGACACACGTCGCGGATCACCCCTCCACTTT CASSLGDTRRGSPLHF
TRBD1 13 TRBJ2-7 TRBV5-1 NA TGCGCCAGCAGCTCGGGACAGCACTACGAGCAGTACTTC CASSSGQHYEQYF
NA 16 TRBJ2-7 TRBV7-2 NA TGTGCCAGCAGCTTAGCATTGTCACTAGGGGGATACGAGCAGTACTTC CASSLALSLGGYEQYF
TRBD1 14 TRBJ2-7 TRBV7-6 few TGTGCCAGCAGCGCCCTCGACAGGGACTACGAGCAGTACTTC CASSALDRDYEQYF
TRBD2 15 TRBJ2-7 TRBV6-5 NA TGTGCCAGCAGTTACGAGCGGGGGCCTCCCTACGAGCAGTACTTC CASSYERGPPYEQYF
NA 13 TRBJ1-1 TRBV11-2 NA TGTGCCAGCAGCTTAGTTTCGTACACTGAAGCTTTCTTT CASSLVSYTEAFF
TRBD2 16 TRBJ2-3 TRBV29-1 NA TGCAGCGTCGGGGCGTATGCGGGAGGGCCGGCTGAGACGCAGTATTTT CSVGAYAGGPAETQYF
TRBD1 18 TRBJ2-3 TRBV5-6 once TGTGCCAGCAGCTTCACCTGGACAGGGACCCTAGGCACAGATACGCAGTATTTT CASSFTWTGTLGTDTQYF